This T cell receptor (beta chain) was found in a study of T cell changes during pregnancy in multiple sclerosis. Using immunoSEQ multiplex PCR, the repertoire was profiled, and TCRdb retains in-frame clones only, with some absent. In the table there are about 110,000 clones, about 90% of which are singletons. CDR1 is SEHNR, CDR2 FQNEAQ, per germline (reference sequence). V shed 1 base and J shed 7 bases, with 13 bases lying between them. The CDR3 spans 15 residues. The TCR was taken from a female donor with multiple sclerosis, enrolled in a pregnancy study. The sequenced sample was peripheral blood, obtained before pregnancy. V gene TRBV7-9 combines with J gene TRBJ1-4; D may be TRBD1 (5 bases). The CDR3 region has the DNA TGTGCCAGCAGCTTAGGAACTAATCAGGGTGAAAAACTGTTTTTT. Amino acid sequence: CASSLGTNQGEKLFF.